These 16 T cell receptor beta chains share one sample of origin, sequenced in a study of control samples from healthy donors and cancer patients. Profiled with immunoSEQ multiplex PCR; TCRdb holds only in-frame clones, not every one. Of roughly 86,000 clones in the sample, 90% to 95% were seen once. The sample taken for sequencing was blood. All receptors derive from a man aged 30 to 39 in good health.

This sequence joins TRBV6-6 and TRBJ2-7, with no clear D. This CDR3 spans 14 amino acids. V was pared by 6 bases and J by 1 base, with 13 bases between. Germline V gene sequence: CDR1 MNHNY, CDR2 SVGAGI (reference sequence). CDR3 nucleotide sequence: TGTGCCAGCAGAGACCGCCAGGTGTCCTACGAGCAGTACTTC. Translated, it gives CASRDRQVSYEQYF.

The rearrangement uses TRBV11-2 and TRBJ1-6; D not resolved. From germline, CDR1 is SGHAT and CDR2 FQNNGV. V was clipped by 5 bases and J by 5 bases, with 10 bases between them. CDR3 length: 14 residues. The CDR3 loop reads CASSNPPHNSPLHF. Written as DNA, the CDR3 is TGTGCCAGCAGCAACCCCCCCCATAATTCACCCCTCCACTTT.

The J gene is TRBJ1-2, the V gene TRBV9, with D tentatively TRBD1 (5 bases). V was shortened by 4 bases and J by 7 bases, with 20 bases between the two germline ends. The CDR3 sequence is 15 residues long. Germline CDR1 SGDLS, CDR2 YYNGEE. CDR3 sequence reads: CASSPGTEGHGGYTF. In nucleotides, the CDR3 is TGTGCCAGCAGCCCCGGGACGGAAGGGCACGGTGGCTACACCTTC.

The chain recombines TRBV5-1 with TRBJ2-3, with D maybe TRBD2 (5 bases). Germline CDR1 and CDR2: SGHRS and YFSETQ. The CDR3 extends over 13 amino acids. Between the trimmed V and J ends, which lost 5 bases and 5 bases, there was a span of 12 bases. The DNA for the CDR3 is TGCGCCAGCAGTAAGCTAGCAGGAGATACGCAGTATTTT. Translation: CASSKLAGDTQYF. Full variable domain (missing parts from reference TRBV5-1 and TRBJ2-3): KAGVTQTPRYLIKTRGQQVTLSCSPISGHRSVSWYQQTPGQGLQFLFEYFSETQRNKGNFPGRFSGRQFSNSRSEMNVSTLELGDSALYLCASSKLAGDTQYFGPGTRLTVL.

The rearrangement links TRBV25-1 to TRBJ1-2, with D unclear. Germline V gene data show CDR1 as MGHDK and CDR2 as SYGVNS. This CDR3 is built from 13 residues. V was shortened by 3 bases and J by 2 bases, with 7 bases between the two germline ends. The DNA for the CDR3 is TGTGCCAGCAGTGATTTCGGAAACTATGGCTACACCTTC. Translation: CASSDFGNYGYTF.

V gene TRBV5-1 combines with J gene TRBJ2-7, with D possibly TRBD1 on 5 matching bases. The CDR3 consists of 14 residues. V lost 0 bases and J lost 2, with 9 bases in between. Germline lookup yields CDR1 SGHRS and CDR2 YFSETQ. CDR3 protein: CASSLGGPAYEQYF. CDR3 coding DNA: TGCGCCAGCAGCTTGGGGGGCCCAGCCTACGAGCAGTACTTC.

The chain has TRBV7-9 and TRBJ1-6; 8 bases are a match to TRBD1. The CDR3 contains 14 residues. V was pared by 4 bases and J by 10 bases, with 6 bases of the junction left unmatched. CDR1 and CDR2 from the germline V gene are SEHNR and FQNEAQ (reference sequence). In nucleotides, the CDR3 is TGTGCCAGCAGCTCGACAGGGGCTAGGTCACCCCTCCACTTT. Translating gives CASSSTGARSPLHF.

The J gene is TRBJ2-1, the V gene TRBV11-2, with 12 bases that match TRBD2. The CDR3 consists of 16 residues. In germline, CDR1 is SGHAT, CDR2 FQNNGV. The V gene end was trimmed by 4 bases and the J gene end by 8 bases; junction bases not matched to a gene: 9. The CDR3 region is CASSYLPLAGGDEQFF. The CDR3 DNA follows: TGTGCCAGCAGCTACCTACCGCTAGCGGGGGGGGATGAGCAGTTCTTC.

The chain joins TRBV5-1 to TRBJ1-1; D unresolved. Germline V gene data show CDR1 as SGHRS and CDR2 as YFSETQ. The CDR3 is 13 amino acids. The V gene lost 3 bases and the J gene lost 0 bases, with 6 bases spanning the gap. For the CDR3, the DNA is TGCGCCAGCAGCTCCCTGATGAACACTGAAGCTTTCTTT. It encodes CASSSLMNTEAFF.

J is TRBJ2-3 and V is TRBV5-4; 9 positions match TRBD2. Germline CDR1 reads SGHNT; CDR2 reads YYREEE (reference sequence). This CDR3 has 17 amino acids. V shed 4 bases and J 3 bases; nucleotides not matched to a gene: 12. CDR3 nucleotides: TGTGCCAGCAGCAGGGGAGGGTCTAGCGGGACGACAGATACGCAGTATTTT. Translated: CASSRGGSSGTTDTQYF.

J is TRBJ1-5 and V is TRBV28, with a possible D match to TRBD1 (5 bases). V was trimmed by 5 bases and J by 4 bases, leaving 18 bases between them. The CDR3 sequence is 16 residues long. The germline V gene encodes CDR1 MDHEN and CDR2 SYDVKM. The CDR3 here is CASSRADKPLNQPQHF. For the CDR3, the DNA is TGTGCCAGCAGTCGCGCGGACAAACCACTTAATCAGCCCCAGCATTTT.

The chain combines TRBV7-2 with TRBJ1-2; D not certain. With 5 bases removed from V and 6 bases from J, the gap between germline ends came to 7 bases. Germline CDR1 is SGHTA and CDR2 is FQGNSA. The CDR3 length is 11 residues. DNA of the CDR3: TGTGCCAGCAGCATCGGGGATGGCTACACCTTC. Protein product: CASSIGDGYTF.

The rearrangement joins TRBV6-5 to TRBJ2-3, with 8 bases identical to TRBD2. The germline CDR1 and CDR2 sequences are MNHEY and SVGAGI. V lost 6 bases and J lost 4; bases outside the gene matches: 6. This CDR3 contains 14 residues. In DNA, the CDR3 is TGTGCCAGCAGCCGACTAGCGAGCGCAGATACGCAGTATTTT. It yields the protein CASSRLASADTQYF.

The chain combines TRBV6-6 with TRBJ1-3; 10 positions agree with TRBD1. CDR3 size: 21 residues. The germline V gene has CDR1 MNHNY and CDR2 SVGAGI (reference sequence). V was clipped by 5 bases and J by 6 bases; unmatched bases: 25. Here the CDR3 reads CASSPRDRGGLGRMGENTIYF. The CDR3, as DNA: TGTGCCAGCAGTCCCCGGGACAGGGGAGGCTTGGGGAGGATGGGAGAAAACACCATATATTTT.

The DNA for the CDR3 is TGCGCCAGCAGCTTGGCCGCGGGTCGTCACTATGGCTACACCTTC. It yields the protein CASSLAAGRHYGYTF. The chain combines TRBV5-1 with TRBJ1-2; D gene ambiguous. Germline V lookup: CDR1 SGHRS, CDR2 YFSETQ. Trimming removed 0 bases from V and 3 bases from J, with 12 bases in between. The CDR3 is made up of 15 amino acids.

This clone was detected only once. The chain couples TRBV30 to TRBJ1-1; D possibly corresponds to TRBD1 (6 bases). Trimming removed 2 bases from V and 3 bases from J, with 10 bases in between. The germline gives CDR1 GTSNPN, CDR2 SVGIG (reference sequence). The CDR3 has 13 amino acids. The CDR3: CAWSRGEDTEAFF. CDR3 in DNA: TGTGCCTGGAGTAGGGGGGAGGACACTGAAGCTTTCTTT.